These T cell receptor beta chains were read from a single sample in a study of blood T cell repertoires in COVID-19. Repertoires were generated with immunoSEQ multiplex PCR, while TCRdb's copy carries only in-frame clones and drops some. The data hold 200,000 to 250,000 clones, with around four fifths observed a single time. Sample: peripheral blood. These receptors were collected from a woman between 45 and 60 years old with active or convalescent COVID-19. CDR3s include the opening cysteine and the closing phenylalanine or tryptophan. A D gene is named only where the DNA matches it firmly. Part of the rows lack a size; the others show once, few, many or a class for expanded clones.

TRBJ2-7 TRBV10-3 . . TGTGCCATCAGTGATCTCGTCTACGAGCAGTACTTC CAISDLVYEQYF
TRBJ1-3 TRBV11-2 . . TGTGCCAGCAGCCCTATTGGGGGGGGTAACACCATATATTTT CASSPIGGGNTIYF
TRBJ1-1 TRBV7-6 . . TGTGCCAGCAGCTTAGTGGCAAGAGAAGCTTTCTTT CASSLVAREAFF
TRBJ2-2 TRBV3-1/TRBV3-2 . . TGTGCCAGCAGCCAGTACGGGGAGCTGTTTTTT CASSQYGELFF
TRBJ1-5 TRBV6-6 . . TGTGCCAGCAGTTACCTTAATCAGCCCCAGCATTTT CASSYLNQPQHF
TRBJ2-1 TRBV5-5 TRBD2 . TGTGCCAGCAGCTTGAAGGTCGGGGGGGCCTCGGATGAGCAGTTCTTC CASSLKVGGASDEQFF
TRBJ1-4 TRBV28 TRBD1 . TGTGCCAGCACCTCCGGACAGGGGGCAGCGGCTAATGAAAAACTGTTTTTT CASTSGQGAAANEKLFF
TRBJ1-4 TRBV7-9 . once TGTGCCAGCAGCCCCCGCGGGGGATTCGGAGAAAAACTGTTTTTT CASSPRGGFGEKLFF
TRBJ2-1 TRBV6-5 . . TGTGCCAGCCACAGAGGGGGGGCAGTCGGCAATGAGCAGTTCTTC CASHRGGAVGNEQFF
TRBJ1-4 TRBV9 TRBD1 . TGTGCCAGCAGCACCGGACAGGGGGATGAAAAACTGTTTTTT CASSTGQGDEKLFF
TRBJ2-1 TRBV10-3 TRBD2 . TGTGCCATCTCTGGTAGCGGGGGCAATGAGCAGTTCTTC CAISGSGGNEQFF
TRBJ2-1 TRBV9 . once TGTGCCAGCAGCGCCCTAACCGATATCTCCTACAATGAGCAGTTCTTC CASSALTDISYNEQFF
TRBJ2-7 TRBV27 . . TGTGCCAGCAGTTTAAGGTCCCGCCCGACTGTAGAGCAGTACTTC CASSLRSRPTVEQYF
TRBJ1-1 TRBV28 . . TGTGCCAGCAGCCCCGGGGGGGTGAACACTGAAGCTTTCTTT CASSPGGVNTEAFF
TRBJ1-5 TRBV19 . . TGTGCCAGTAGTATAGGAGAAACCAATCAGCCCCAGCATTTT CASSIGETNQPQHF
TRBJ2-2 TRBV11-3 TRBD1 . TGTGCCAGCAGCACGCGACAGGGGTCAGGCGGGGAGCTGTTTTTT CASSTRQGSGGELFF
TRBJ2-5 TRBV5-1 TRBD1 . TGCGCCAGCAGCCCGGGACAGGGGGGAGAGACCCAGTACTTC CASSPGQGGETQYF